A single sample is the source of the 18 T cell receptor beta chains below, sequenced in a study of control samples from healthy donors and cancer patients (dated by TCRdb to the early 2020s). The method was the immunoSEQ multiplex PCR assay. This is the immuneACCESS table as TCRdb keeps it, with only in-frame sequences that have V and J called. A part of the clones is gone; compared with another copy, unresolved V genes explain less than half, and the rest is unexplained. The table of this sample itemizes about 190,000 clones. The top ten clones comprise roughly 2% of the sample. Sequenced input: blood. The receptors stem from a woman aged 30 to 39 in good health.

The gene calls are TRBV5-4 and TRBJ2-3, with TRBD1 matching over 9 bases. J lost 5 bases, V lost 0 bases, and 10 bases had no gene match. Germline V gene lookup returns CDR1 SGHNT and CDR2 YYREEE (reference sequence). This CDR3 is 17 amino acids long. The CDR3 is CASSLGVGTGGIDTQYF. The CDR3 DNA follows: TGTGCCAGCAGCTTGGGGGTAGGCACAGGGGGCATAGATACGCAGTATTTT.

The chain employs TRBV6-5 and TRBJ2-7; 8 positions agree with TRBD2. Germline V lookup: CDR1 MNHEY, CDR2 SVGAGI. V shed 3 bases, J shed 0 bases, and the junction held 4 bases outside the gene matches. CDR3 size: 15 residues. CDR3 DNA sequence: TGTGCCAGCAGTTATATAGCGGGGAGCTCCTACGAGCAGTACTTC. Amino acids: CASSYIAGSSYEQYF.

The V gene is TRBV10-3, the J gene TRBJ1-1; D ambiguous. Germline loops: CDR1 ENHRY, CDR2 SYGVKD. V was shortened by 5 bases and J by 2 bases, with 6 bases between the two germline ends. The CDR3 is 12 residues long. DNA of the CDR3: TGTGCCATCAGTAGGCGAAACACTGAAGCTTTCTTT. This codes for CAISRRNTEAFF.

The chain employs TRBV7-9 and TRBJ2-3; TRBD1 or TRBD2 may be the D gene (6 bases each). CDR1 and CDR2 (germline): SEHNR, FQNEAQ (reference sequence). Deletions cut 1 base from V and 3 bases from J, with 14 bases between. This CDR3 spans 16 amino acids. CDR3 nucleotides: TGTGCCAGCAGCTTAGTAGGGGGGATTCCGACAGATACGCAGTATTTT. Translated, it gives CASSLVGGIPTDTQYF.

V gene TRBV6-5 combines with J gene TRBJ1-6, with TRBD1 identical over 8 bases. This CDR3 has 15 residues. Per germline, CDR1 MNHEY and CDR2 SVGAGI. The ends lost 0 bases at V and 9 bases at J; junction bases unmatched: 4. The CDR3 DNA sequence: TGTGCCAGCAGTTACTCGGGACAGGTCACTTCACCCCTCCACTTT. Amino acids: CASSYSGQVTSPLHF.

V is TRBV11-2 and J is TRBJ2-7; TRBD2 might be the D (6 bases). Per germline, CDR1 SGHAT and CDR2 FQNNGV. The CDR3 is 14 amino acids. V was clipped by 1 base and J by 7 bases, with 14 bases between them. The CDR3 nucleotides read TGTGCCAGCAGCTTAGCAGCGCGGAGGGGTGAGCAGTACTTC. As protein: CASSLAARRGEQYF. The complete variable domain, with remaining parts taken from reference TRBV11-2 and TRBJ2-7, reads EAGVAQSPRYKIIEKRQSVAFWCNPISGHATLYWYQQILGQGPKLLIQFQNNGVVDDSQLPKDRFSAERLKGVDSTLKIQPAKLEDSAVYLCASSLAARRGEQYFGPGTRLTVT.

The V and J genes are TRBV28 and TRBJ1-2; 7 nucleotides line up with TRBD1. The CDR3 sequence is 16 residues long. In germline, CDR1 is MDHEN, CDR2 SYDVKM. The V and J ends lost 5 bases and 4 bases, in that order; junction bases with no gene match: 13. CDR3 protein: CASSPATGRIGYGYTF. Here the CDR3 DNA reads TGTGCCAGCAGTCCCGCGACAGGGCGTATAGGCTATGGCTACACCTTC.

The DNA for the CDR3 is TGTGCCAGCAGTTTACAGAACAATCAGCCCCAGCATTTT. As protein: CASSLQNNQPQHF. This chain uses TRBV12-3 or TRBV12-4 with TRBJ1-5; D unresolved. V dropped 2 bases and J dropped 3 bases, with 5 bases sitting between them. The CDR3 spans 13 residues.

The V and J genes are TRBV9 and TRBJ1-2; D is perhaps TRBD1 (5 bases). This CDR3 spans 15 amino acids. Trimming shortened V by 0 bases and J by 6 bases, and 15 bases separated the two germline ends. Germline V gene data show CDR1 as SGDLS and CDR2 as YYNGEE. CDR3 bases: TGTGCCAGCAGCGTAGCTCCACAGGACATCAATGGCTACACCTTC. This translates into CASSVAPQDINGYTF.

The chain combines TRBV4-3 with TRBJ1-2; unclear D gene. Trimming took 0 bases from V and 8 from J, leaving 25 bases between them. The length of the CDR3 is 18 residues. Germline V gene sequence: CDR1 LGHNA, CDR2 YSLEER. The DNA of the CDR3 is TGCGCCAGCAGCCAAGACCCCGGGCCAGATCGGAATTTCGGGGGCTACACCTTC. It is translated as CASSQDPGPDRNFGGYTF.

This sequence joins TRBV27 and TRBJ1-1; maybe TRBD1 (6 bases). Per germline, CDR1 MNHEY and CDR2 SMNVEV (reference sequence). Trimming pared 6 bases from V and 0 bases from J, leaving 11 bases between. The CDR3 has 14 residues. CDR3 nucleotides: TGTGCCAGCAGCCTACAGGGAATGAACACTGAAGCTTTCTTT. It codes for CASSLQGMNTEAFF.

The chain uses TRBV6-5 and TRBJ2-3, with 7 positions matching TRBD1. V was clipped by 2 bases and J by 6 bases; unmatched bases: 11. CDR3 length equals 16 residues. Germline V gives CDR1 MNHEY, CDR2 SVGAGI. The CDR3 nucleotides are TGTGCCAGCAGTTACCGACGCCAGGGGGTCGGTGATACGCAGTATTTT. Its translation: CASSYRRQGVGDTQYF.

This rearrangement joins TRBV11-2 to TRBJ1-1; 8 bases line up with TRBD1. Germline V gives CDR1 SGHAT, CDR2 FQNNGV. The trim removed 5 bases at V and 3 bases at J, leaving 5 bases unmatched. The CDR3 contains 14 residues. CDR3 in amino acids: CASSESRGHTEAFF. CDR3 bases: TGTGCCAGCAGCGAAAGCAGGGGGCACACTGAAGCTTTCTTT.

The chain links TRBV7-3 to TRBJ2-1; a possible D gene is TRBD2 (5 bases). CDR3 length equals 15 residues. Germline V gives CDR1 SGHTA, CDR2 FQGTGA. V was trimmed by 5 bases and J by 6 bases, leaving 17 bases between them. In DNA, the CDR3 is TGTGCCAGCAGCCCCGGAGTAAGCGGTACCAATGAGCAGTTCTTC. Translated: CASSPGVSGTNEQFF.

The gene calls are TRBV7-5 and TRBJ2-3; the table assigns TRBD2, which was not confirmed against the DNA. TRBV7-5 corresponds to a pseudogene. The CDR3 has 18 residues. For the CDR3, the DNA is TGTGCCAGAAGCTCTCAATTGGCGGGGGTTAAGGCACCAGATACGCAGTATTTT. It translates to CARSSQLAGVKAPDTQYF.

The rearrangement links TRBV7-2 to TRBJ2-3; 9 bases match TRBD2. This CDR3 is 16 amino acids long. Germline V CDR1 and CDR2: SGHTA, FQGNSA. With 6 bases clipped from V and 3 bases from J, the junction kept 10 bases outside the gene matches. As DNA, the CDR3 is TGTGCCAGCAGGTTAAGACTAGCGGCCATGACAGATACGCAGTATTTT. Its protein is CASRLRLAAMTDTQYF.

V and J are TRBV6-5 and TRBJ1-3; D may be TRBD1 (5 bases). Trimming cost V 2 bases and J 2 bases, with 10 bases left between them. Germline CDR1 and CDR2: MNHEY and SVGAGI. This CDR3 spans 15 amino acids. CDR3 residues: CASSYRGSTGNTIYF. Here the CDR3 DNA reads TGTGCCAGCAGTTACCGGGGCAGCACTGGAAACACCATATATTTT.

The chain carries TRBV3-1 (or the pseudogene TRBV3-2) and TRBJ1-2, with no clear D. This CDR3 is built from 16 residues. From germline, CDR1 is LGHDT and CDR2 YNNKEL (reference sequence). Between the trimmed V and J ends, which lost 1 base and 4 bases, there was a span of 16 bases. The CDR3 DNA reads as TGTGCCAGCAGCCAAGGTTTCGGGGAAGAATCCTATGGCTACACCTTC. Amino acids: CASSQGFGEESYGYTF.